This T cell receptor (beta chain) was profiled in a study of shared clonotypes between healthy human individuals. General study findings and limits: Tissues were not sampled, only blood, and their repertoires likely differ.

As concerns this clone: The antigen remains undetermined. One end of the junction does not line up with germline, which may come from a read error.

The length of the CDR3 is 17 residues. Germline lookup yields CDR1 MGHRA and CDR2 YSYEKL. The table came from immunoSEQ multiplex PCR; TCRdb's copy has only in-frame clones and leaves some out. The sample records roughly 2.6 million clones, 85% to 95% being singletons. This sequence joins TRBV4-1 and TRBJ2-3; D possibly matches TRBD1 or TRBD2 (5 bases each). The origin of this receptor is a young man in good health. Material for sequencing was naive CD4+ T cells sorted from blood. Subset in this sample: CD45RA+ positively selected. In nucleotides, the CDR3 is TGCACCAGCAGCCAAGATGACTGGTCTCTGGGGGCAGATACGCAGTATTTT. As protein: CTSSQDDWSLGADTQYF.